Following are 4 T cell receptor beta chains from one sample sequenced in a study of T cells in Graves' hyperthyroidism and ophthalmopathy. Amplification yielded TCR beta CDR3 regions, with RNA transcripts as the source. Researchers ran a first-round RT-PCR on the TCR CDR3 using the HTBI primer set. TCRdb processed the multiplex PCR reads anew with MiXCR; each CDR3 protein has one entry. The sample lists 350,000 to 400,000 distinct CDR3 sequences, 15% seen once, with approximately 30% in the top ten. The source material was blood. The receptor source for this set is a woman aged 30 to 39 with Graves' hyperthyroidism.

This clonotype was found a few times. The V gene is TRBV5-1, the J gene TRBJ1-3; a possible D gene is TRBD1 (5 bases). The CDR3 runs to 17 residues. Germline CDR1 and CDR2: SGHRS and YFSETQ. Trimming took off 0 bases at V and 2 bases at J, with 15 bases between the two ends. The CDR3 here is CASSLEFIGTTGNTIYF. The CDR3 DNA is TGCGCCAGCAGCTTGGAGTTTATCGGGACCACTGGAAACACCATATATTTT.

This clonotype showed up many times. The chain carries TRBV6-9 and TRBJ1-2, with 7 bases lining up with TRBD1. The V and J ends lost 0 bases and 8 bases, in that order; junction bases with no gene match: 15. Germline V gene sequence: CDR1 MNHGY, CDR2 SVAAGI. This CDR3 is built from 17 residues. The chain's CDR3 is CASSYSDRYQLKGGYTF. CDR3 sequence (DNA): TGTGCCAGCAGTTATTCGGACAGGTATCAACTGAAGGGAGGCTACACCTTC.

The CDR3 is CSVTPGESAEAFF. The CDR3 DNA reads TGCAGCGTTACCCCAGGGGAGAGCGCTGAAGCTTTCTTT. The V and J genes are TRBV29-1 and TRBJ1-1; D is perhaps TRBD1 (6 bases). The V end lost 5 bases, the J end lost 6 bases, and 16 bases lay between the germline ends. CDR1 SQVTM and CDR2 ANQGSEA come from the germline V gene. The length of the CDR3 is 13 residues.

The rearrangement uses TRBV2 and TRBJ2-7; 7 bases agree with TRBD1. The CDR3 extends over 17 amino acids. With V trimmed by 3 bases and J by 2 bases, 13 bases remained unmatched. Germline V CDR1 and CDR2: SNHLY, FYNNEI. In nucleotides, the CDR3 is TGTGCCAGCAGTGATTCCGACCGGGACAGATTTACCTACGAGCAGTACTTC. Translating gives CASSDSDRDRFTYEQYF.